The present T cell receptor (beta chain) was sequenced within a study of CD8 T cells in ankylosing spondylitis. Each TCR beta library was made by quantitative 5'-RACE that incorporated molecular barcodes. Each CDR3 protein is one row after TCRdb ran MiXCR on the 5' RACE reads. Of about 500,000 distinct CDR3 sequences in the sample, less than 6% were seen once. This clonotype has at least ten counts. Antigen: not known. The CDR3 has 15 amino acids. Germline V CDR1 and CDR2: SGHRS, YFSETQ. Trimming shortened V by 0 bases and J by 1 base, and 10 bases separated the two germline ends. Study conclusions and caveats: Seemingly characteristic of ankylosing spondylitis blood was a TCR beta motif consisting of several highly homologous variants. Earlier work had already found some motif variants in reactive arthritis synovial fluid and blood.

V usage is TRBV5-1 and J usage is TRBJ1-1; possible D gene TRBD1, 5 bases. The sequenced sample was blood, either unsorted or a sorted T cell fraction (not recorded which). The receptor's source is a male donor with ankylosing spondylitis. The CDR3 protein is CASSLVTGTNTEAFF. CDR3 in DNA: TGCGCCAGCAGCTTGGTTACAGGAACGAACACTGAAGCTTTCTTT.